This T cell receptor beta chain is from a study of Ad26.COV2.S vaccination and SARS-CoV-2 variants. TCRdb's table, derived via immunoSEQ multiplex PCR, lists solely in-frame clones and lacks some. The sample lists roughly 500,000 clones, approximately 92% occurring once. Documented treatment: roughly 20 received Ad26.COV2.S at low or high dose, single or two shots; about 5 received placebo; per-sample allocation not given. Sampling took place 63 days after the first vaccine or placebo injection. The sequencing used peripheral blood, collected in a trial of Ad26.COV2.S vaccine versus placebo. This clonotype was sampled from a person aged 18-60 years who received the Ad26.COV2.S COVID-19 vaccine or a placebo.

The CDR3 DNA sequence: TGCGCCAGCAGCTTGGTCGCGGGAGGGCTCTCTGAGACCCAGTACTTC. It translates to CASSLVAGGLSETQYF. This chain connects TRBV5-1 to TRBJ2-5, with 9 bases identical to TRBD2. V was clipped by 0 bases and J by 5 bases; unmatched bases: 8. Germline CDR1 is SGHRS and CDR2 is YFSETQ. This CDR3 is built from 16 residues.